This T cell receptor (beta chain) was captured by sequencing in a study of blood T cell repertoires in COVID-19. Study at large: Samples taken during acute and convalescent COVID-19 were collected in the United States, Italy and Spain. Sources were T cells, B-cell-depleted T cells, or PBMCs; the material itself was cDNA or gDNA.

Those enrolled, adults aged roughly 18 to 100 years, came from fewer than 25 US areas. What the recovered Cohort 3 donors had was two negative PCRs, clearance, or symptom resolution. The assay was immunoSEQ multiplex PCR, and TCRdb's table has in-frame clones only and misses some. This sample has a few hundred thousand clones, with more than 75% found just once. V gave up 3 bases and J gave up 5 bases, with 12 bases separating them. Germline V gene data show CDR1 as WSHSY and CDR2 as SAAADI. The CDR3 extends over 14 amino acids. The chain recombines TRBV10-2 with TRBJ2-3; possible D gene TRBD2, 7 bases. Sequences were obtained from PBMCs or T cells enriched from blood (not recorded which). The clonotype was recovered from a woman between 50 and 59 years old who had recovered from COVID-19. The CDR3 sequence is CASSDSGGIDTQYF. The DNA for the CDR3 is TGCGCCAGCAGTGACTCGGGGGGCATAGATACGCAGTATTTT.